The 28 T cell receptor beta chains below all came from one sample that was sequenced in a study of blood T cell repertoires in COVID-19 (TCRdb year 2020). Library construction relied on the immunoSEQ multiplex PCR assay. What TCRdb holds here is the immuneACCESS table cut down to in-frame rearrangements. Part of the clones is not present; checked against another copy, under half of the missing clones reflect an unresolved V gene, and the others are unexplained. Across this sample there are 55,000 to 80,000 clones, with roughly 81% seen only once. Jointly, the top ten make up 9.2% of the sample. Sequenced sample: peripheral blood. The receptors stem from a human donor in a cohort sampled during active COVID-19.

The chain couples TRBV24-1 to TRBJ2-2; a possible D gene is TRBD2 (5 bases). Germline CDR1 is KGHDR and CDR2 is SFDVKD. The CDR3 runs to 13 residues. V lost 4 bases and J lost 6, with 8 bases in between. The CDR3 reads CATSESGAGELFF. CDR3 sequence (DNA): TGTGCCACCAGTGAATCCGGGGCCGGGGAGCTGTTTTTT.

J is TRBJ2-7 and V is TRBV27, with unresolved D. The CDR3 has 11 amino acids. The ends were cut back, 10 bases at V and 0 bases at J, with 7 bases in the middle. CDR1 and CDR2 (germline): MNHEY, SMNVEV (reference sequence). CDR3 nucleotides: TGTGCCATCCTACGCTCCTACGAGCAGTACTTC. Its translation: CAILRSYEQYF.

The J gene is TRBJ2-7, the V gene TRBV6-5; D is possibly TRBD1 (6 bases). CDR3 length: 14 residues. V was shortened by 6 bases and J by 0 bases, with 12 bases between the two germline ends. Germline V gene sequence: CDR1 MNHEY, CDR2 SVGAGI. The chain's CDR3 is CASSTGWSSYEQYF. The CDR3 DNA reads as TGTGCCAGCAGCACAGGGTGGAGCTCCTACGAGCAGTACTTC.

This CDR3 is CASSLRGRDGYTF. The CDR3 nucleotides are TGTGCCAGCAGTTTAAGGGGGCGCGATGGCTACACCTTC. This chain links TRBV27 with TRBJ1-2; 7 bases align to TRBD1. CDR1 and CDR2 (germline): MNHEY, SMNVEV (reference sequence). There are 13 residues in the CDR3. V shed 2 bases, J shed 6 bases, and the junction held 3 bases outside the gene matches.

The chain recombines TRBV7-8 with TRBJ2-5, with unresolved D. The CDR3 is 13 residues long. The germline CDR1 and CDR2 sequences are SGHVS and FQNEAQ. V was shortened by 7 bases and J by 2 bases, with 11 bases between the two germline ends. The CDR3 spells CASTPSVQETQYF. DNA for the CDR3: TGTGCCAGCACCCCTTCAGTTCAAGAGACCCAGTACTTC.

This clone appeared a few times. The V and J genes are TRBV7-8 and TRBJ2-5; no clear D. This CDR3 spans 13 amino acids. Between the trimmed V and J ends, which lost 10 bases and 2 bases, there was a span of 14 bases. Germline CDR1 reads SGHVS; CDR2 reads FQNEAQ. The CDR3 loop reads CATINIQQETQYF. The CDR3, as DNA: TGTGCCACCATTAATATCCAGCAAGAGACCCAGTACTTC.

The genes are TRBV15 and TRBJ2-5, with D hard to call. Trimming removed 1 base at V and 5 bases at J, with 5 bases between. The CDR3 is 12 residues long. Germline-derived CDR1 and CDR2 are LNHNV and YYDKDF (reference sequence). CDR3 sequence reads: CATSRASETQYF. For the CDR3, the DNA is TGTGCCACCAGCAGAGCGTCGGAGACCCAGTACTTC.

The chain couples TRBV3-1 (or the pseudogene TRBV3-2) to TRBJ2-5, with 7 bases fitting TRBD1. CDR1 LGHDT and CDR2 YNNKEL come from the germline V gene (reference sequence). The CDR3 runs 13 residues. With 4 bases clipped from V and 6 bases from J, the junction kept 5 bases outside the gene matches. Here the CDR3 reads CASSLGGRKTQYF. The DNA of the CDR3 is TGTGCCAGCAGCCTAGGGGGCCGAAAGACCCAGTACTTC.

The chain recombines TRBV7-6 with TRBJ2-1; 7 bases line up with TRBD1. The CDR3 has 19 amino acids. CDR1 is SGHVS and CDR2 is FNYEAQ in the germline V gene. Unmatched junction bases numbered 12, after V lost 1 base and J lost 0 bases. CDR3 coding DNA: TGTGCCAGCAGCTTAGAGGGGGCCCGGGACCAGAGCTCCTACAATGAGCAGTTCTTC. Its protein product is CASSLEGARDQSSYNEQFF.

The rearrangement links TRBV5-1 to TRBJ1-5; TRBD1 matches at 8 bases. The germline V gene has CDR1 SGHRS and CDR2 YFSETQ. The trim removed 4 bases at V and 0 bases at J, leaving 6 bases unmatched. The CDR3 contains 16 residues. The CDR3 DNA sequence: TGCGCCAGCAGCGGGGGACAGGACGATAGCAATCAGCCCCAGCATTTT. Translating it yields CASSGGQDDSNQPQHF.

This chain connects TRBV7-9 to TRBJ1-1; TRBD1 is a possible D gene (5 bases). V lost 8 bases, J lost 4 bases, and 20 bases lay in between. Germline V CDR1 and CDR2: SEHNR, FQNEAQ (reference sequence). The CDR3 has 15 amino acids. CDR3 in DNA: TGTGCCAGCCTATTGGGGCCGGGAGAGGGCACTGAAGCTTTCTTT. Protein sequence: CASLLGPGEGTEAFF.

CDR3 sequence reads: CASDAGVGGYGYTF. DNA of the CDR3: TGTGCCAGCGATGCGGGTGTGGGGGGCTATGGCTACACCTTC. The chain combines TRBV2 with TRBJ1-2; D might be TRBD1 (5 bases). CDR1 SNHLY and CDR2 FYNNEI come from the germline V gene. V was pared by 8 bases and J by 4 bases, with 17 bases between. The CDR3 length is 14 residues.

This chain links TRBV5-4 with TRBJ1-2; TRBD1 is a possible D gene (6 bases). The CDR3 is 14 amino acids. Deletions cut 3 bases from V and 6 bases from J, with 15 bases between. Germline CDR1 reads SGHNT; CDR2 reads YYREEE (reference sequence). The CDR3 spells CASSYLGGGDGYTF. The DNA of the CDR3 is TGTGCCAGCAGCTACCTAGGGGGGGGCGATGGCTACACCTTC.

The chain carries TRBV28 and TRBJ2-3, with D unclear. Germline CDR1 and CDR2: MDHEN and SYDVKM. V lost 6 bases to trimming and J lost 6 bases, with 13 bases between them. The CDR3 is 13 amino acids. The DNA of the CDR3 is TGTGCCAGCAGCCCGAAACACCTGGATACGCAGTATTTT. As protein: CASSPKHLDTQYF.

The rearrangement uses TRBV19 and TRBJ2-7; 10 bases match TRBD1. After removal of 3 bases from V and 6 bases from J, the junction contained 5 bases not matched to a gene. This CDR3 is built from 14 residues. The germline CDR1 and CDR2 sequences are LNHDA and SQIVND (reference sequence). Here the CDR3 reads CASSMRGQGLEQYF. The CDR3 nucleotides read TGTGCCAGTAGTATGAGGGGACAGGGGCTCGAGCAGTACTTC.

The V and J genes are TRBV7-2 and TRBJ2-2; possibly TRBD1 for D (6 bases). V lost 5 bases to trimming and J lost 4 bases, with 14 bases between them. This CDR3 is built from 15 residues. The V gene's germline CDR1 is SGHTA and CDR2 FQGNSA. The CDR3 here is CASSRPGAGTGELFF. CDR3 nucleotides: TGTGCCAGCAGCAGACCAGGGGCCGGCACCGGGGAGCTGTTTTTT. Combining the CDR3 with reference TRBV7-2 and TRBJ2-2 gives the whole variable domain GAGVSQSPSNKVTEKGKDVELRCDPISGHTALYWYRQSLGQGLEFLIYFQGNSAPDKSGLPSDRFSAERTGGSVSTLTIQRTQQEDSAVYLCASSRPGAGTGELFFGEGSRLTVL.

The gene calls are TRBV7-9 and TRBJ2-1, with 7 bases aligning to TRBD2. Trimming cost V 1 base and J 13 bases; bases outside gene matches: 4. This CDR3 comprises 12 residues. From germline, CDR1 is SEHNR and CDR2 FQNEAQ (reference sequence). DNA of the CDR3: TGTGCCAGCAGCTTAGAAGAGCGGGGTCAGTTCTTC. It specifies CASSLEERGQFF.

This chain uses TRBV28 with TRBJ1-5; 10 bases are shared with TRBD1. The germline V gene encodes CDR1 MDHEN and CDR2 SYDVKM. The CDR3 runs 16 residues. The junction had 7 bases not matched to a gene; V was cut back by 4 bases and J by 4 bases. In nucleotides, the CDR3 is TGTGCCAGCAGTTCTCCGGGACAGGGGCAAAATCAGCCCCAGCATTTT. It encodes CASSSPGQGQNQPQHF.

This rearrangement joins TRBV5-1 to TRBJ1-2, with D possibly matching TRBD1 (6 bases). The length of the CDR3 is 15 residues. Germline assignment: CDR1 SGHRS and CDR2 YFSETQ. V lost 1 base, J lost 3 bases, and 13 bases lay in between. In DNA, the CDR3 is TGCGCCAGCAGCTTGCAAAACAGGGATTACTATGGCTACACCTTC. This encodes CASSLQNRDYYGYTF.

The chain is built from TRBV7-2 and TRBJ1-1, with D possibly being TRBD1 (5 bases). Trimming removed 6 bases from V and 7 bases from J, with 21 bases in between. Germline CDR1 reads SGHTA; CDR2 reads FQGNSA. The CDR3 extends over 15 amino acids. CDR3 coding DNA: TGTGCCAGCAGAAAAGACCGAGACAGTGCGTATGAAGCTTTCTTT. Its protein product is CASRKDRDSAYEAFF.

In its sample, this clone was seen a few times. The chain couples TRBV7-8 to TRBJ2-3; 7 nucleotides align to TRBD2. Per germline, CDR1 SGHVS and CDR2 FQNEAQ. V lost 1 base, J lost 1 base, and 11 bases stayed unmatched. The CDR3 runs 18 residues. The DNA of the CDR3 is TGTGCCAGCAGCTTAGTCCTTTCGGCTAGCGGTCGCACAGATACGCAGTATTTT. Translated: CASSLVLSASGRTDTQYF.

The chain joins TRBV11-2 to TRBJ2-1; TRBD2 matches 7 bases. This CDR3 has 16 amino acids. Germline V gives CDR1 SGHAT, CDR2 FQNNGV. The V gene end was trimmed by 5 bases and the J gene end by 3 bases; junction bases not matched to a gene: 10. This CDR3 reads CASSPFVGEGYNEQFF. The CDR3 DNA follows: TGTGCCAGCAGCCCCTTCGTGGGGGAGGGCTACAATGAGCAGTTCTTC.

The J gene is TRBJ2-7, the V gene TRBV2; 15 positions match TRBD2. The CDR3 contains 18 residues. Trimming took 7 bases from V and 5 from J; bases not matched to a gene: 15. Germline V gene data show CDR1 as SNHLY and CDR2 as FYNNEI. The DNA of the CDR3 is TGTGCCAGCATCTGGGGACTAGCGGGAGGATCAAGTCAGGACGAGCAGTACTTC. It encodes CASIWGLAGGSSQDEQYF. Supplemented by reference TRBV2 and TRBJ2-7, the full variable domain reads EPEVTQTPSHQVTQMGQEVILRCVPISNHLYFYWYRQILGQKVEFLVSFYNNEISEKSEIFDDQFSVERPDGSNFTLKIRSTKLEDSAMYFCASIWGLAGGSSQDEQYFGPGTRLTVT.

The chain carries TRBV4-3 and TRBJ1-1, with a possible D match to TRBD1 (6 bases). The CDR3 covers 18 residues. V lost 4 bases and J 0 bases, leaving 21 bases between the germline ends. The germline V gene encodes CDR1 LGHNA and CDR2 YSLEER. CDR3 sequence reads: CASSREQGAGRMNTEAFF. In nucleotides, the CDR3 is TGCGCCAGCAGCCGAGAACAGGGCGCAGGCCGAATGAACACTGAAGCTTTCTTT.

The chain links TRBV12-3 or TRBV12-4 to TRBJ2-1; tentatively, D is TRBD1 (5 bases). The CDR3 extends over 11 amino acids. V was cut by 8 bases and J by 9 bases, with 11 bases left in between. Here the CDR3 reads CASARVGEQFF. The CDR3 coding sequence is TGTGCCAGCGCCAGGGTAGGTGAGCAGTTCTTC.

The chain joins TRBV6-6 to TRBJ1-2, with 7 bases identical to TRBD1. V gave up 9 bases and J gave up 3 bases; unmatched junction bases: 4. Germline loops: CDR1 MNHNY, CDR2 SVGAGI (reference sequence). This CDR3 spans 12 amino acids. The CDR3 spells CASGDSDYGYTF. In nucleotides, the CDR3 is TGTGCCAGTGGGGACAGCGACTATGGCTACACCTTC.

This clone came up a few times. The CDR3 region has the DNA TGTGCCAGCAGTCCTTACACTAGCGGGGTGGCCTACAATGAGCAGTTCTTC. Its protein is CASSPYTSGVAYNEQFF. The V and J genes are TRBV27 and TRBJ2-1, with 10 bases that match TRBD2. In germline, CDR1 is MNHEY, CDR2 SMNVEV (reference sequence). After removal of 5 bases from V and 2 bases from J, the junction contained 9 bases not matched to a gene. The CDR3 spans 17 residues.

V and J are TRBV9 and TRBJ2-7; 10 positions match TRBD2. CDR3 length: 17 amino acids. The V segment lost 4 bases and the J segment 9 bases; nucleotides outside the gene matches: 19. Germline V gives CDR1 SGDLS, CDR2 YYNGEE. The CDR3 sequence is CASSPAISASGGAGQYF. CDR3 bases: TGTGCCAGCAGCCCAGCTATATCCGCTAGCGGGGGTGCCGGGCAGTACTTC.